These T cell receptor beta chains were read from a single sample in a study of shared clonotypes between healthy human individuals. Clones were read by immunoSEQ multiplex PCR, and TCRdb kept only the in-frame ones, dropping some. The sample includes about 2 million clones, roughly 95% of them seen just once. Sequencing input: naive CD4+ T cells sorted from blood. These receptors were taken from a man between 18 and 29 years old in good health. Both conserved end residues are part of each CDR3. Fields, in order: clone size, D gene, J gene, V gene, CDR3 protein, CDR3 DNA. A D gene is named only where the DNA matches it firmly. Clone size is stated in some rows and not others, as once, few, many or a class when expanded.

.	TRBD1	TRBJ1-2	TRBV6-5	CASSTGQDNYGYTF	TGTGCCAGCAGCACCGGACAGGACAACTATGGCTACACCTTC
.	.	TRBJ1-1	TRBV18	CASSPGANTEAFF	TGTGCCAGCTCACCAGGGGCGAACACTGAAGCTTTCTTT
once	.	TRBJ2-5	TRBV5-4	CASSLGTGETQYF	TGTGCCAGCAGCTTGGGGACGGGAGAGACCCAGTACTTC
.	.	TRBJ1-4	TRBV2	CASTERTGWDEKLFF	TGTGCCAGCACCGAGCGAACAGGGTGGGATGAAAAACTGTTTTTT
once	TRBD1	TRBJ2-6	TRBV10-3	CAISESRGGLSSGANVLTF	TGTGCCATCAGTGAGTCGAGAGGGGGCCTTAGCTCTGGGGCCAACGTCCTGACTTTC
few	TRBD1	TRBJ1-2	TRBV5-1	CASSLQGDYGYTF	TGCGCCAGCAGCTTGCAGGGGGACTATGGCTACACCTTC
.	TRBD1	TRBJ2-1	TRBV9	CASSQRQGTYNEQFF	TGTGCCAGCAGCCAGCGACAGGGGACCTACAATGAGCAGTTCTTC
few	TRBD1	TRBJ1-5	TRBV2	CASSPGQGANQPQHF	TGTGCCAGCAGCCCGGGACAGGGGGCAAATCAGCCCCAGCATTTT
.	.	TRBJ2-7	TRBV6-5	CASSYVRGGWYEQYF	TGTGCCAGCAGTTACGTGAGGGGGGGCTGGTACGAGCAGTACTTC
.	TRBD1	TRBJ1-6	TRBV11-2	CASTRDRGLSPLHF	TGTGCCAGCACCCGGGACAGGGGGCTTTCACCCCTCCACTTT
.	.	TRBJ1-5	TRBV9	CASTHPMRTVTSLSFSQPQHF	TGTGCCAGCACCCACCCCATGAGGACAGTGACCTCCCTTTCTTTTAGTCAGCCCCAGCATTTT
.	.	TRBJ1-4	TRBV28	CASLGQLNEKLFF	TGTGCCAGCCTAGGACAGCTTAATGAAAAACTGTTTTTT
.	.	TRBJ1-2	TRBV4-1	CASSPRQATYGYTF	TGCGCCAGCAGCCCCCGACAGGCGACCTATGGCTACACCTTC
.	.	TRBJ2-7	TRBV7-2	CASSPGTSKAEQYF	TGTGCCAGCAGCCCCGGGACTTCCAAGGCCGAGCAGTACTTC
.	TRBD2	TRBJ2-1	TRBV10-3	CATGRLAGSVNEQFF	TGTGCCACCGGCCGACTAGCGGGCTCGGTCAATGAGCAGTTCTTC
.	.	TRBJ2-2	TRBV4-1	CASSHRHTGELFF	TGCGCCAGCAGCCACAGACACACCGGGGAGCTGTTTTTT
.	.	TRBJ2-7	TRBV11-2	CASSLGTNYEQYF	TGTGCCAGCAGCCTCGGGACAAACTACGAGCAGTACTTC
.	.	TRBJ1-1	TRBV5-1	CASSPVSAILGQLNTEAFF	TGCGCCAGCAGCCCGGTTTCGGCCATACTCGGACAGCTGAACACTGAAGCTTTCTTT
.	TRBD1	TRBJ2-7	TRBV29-1	CSVRRDRGYEQYF	TGCAGCGTTCGAAGGGACAGGGGTTACGAGCAGTACTTC
.	TRBD2	TRBJ2-1	TRBV7-2	CASSSPRTSWFKQFF	TGTGCCAGCAGCTCCCCCCGGACTAGCTGGTTTAAGCAGTTCTTC
few	.	TRBJ1-6	TRBV27	CASSTAGRNSPLHF	TGTGCCAGCTCGACGGCGGGGCGGAATTCACCCCTCCACTTT
.	.	TRBJ2-5	TRBV25-1	CASSESQVETQYF	TGTGCCAGCAGTGAGTCGCAGGTAGAGACCCAGTACTTC
.	TRBD1	TRBJ2-7	TRBV25-1	CASSVTGAYEQYF	TGTGCCAGCAGTGTGACAGGGGCCTACGAGCAGTACTTC
.	TRBD2	TRBJ2-3	TRBV5-1	CASSLGEASGRGTDTQYF	TGCGCCAGCAGCTTGGGCGAGGCTAGCGGCCGAGGCACAGATACGCAGTATTTT
.	.	TRBJ1-3	TRBV5-1	CASSRIGQNSGNTIYF	TGCGCCAGCAGTCGCATCGGACAAAACTCTGGAAACACCATATATTTT
.	.	TRBJ2-7	TRBV7-9	CASSLDGPTYEQYF	TGTGCCAGCAGCTTAGACGGGCCTACCTACGAGCAGTACTTC
.	TRBD1	TRBJ1-5	TRBV30	CAWDLQGGNQPQHF	TGTGCCTGGGACCTCCAGGGGGGCAATCAGCCCCAGCATTTT
once	.	TRBJ2-7	TRBV25-1	CASSESLGRSYEQYF	TGTGCCAGCAGTGAATCCCTAGGAAGAAGTTACGAGCAGTACTTC
.	.	TRBJ2-2	TRBV5-1	CASSLDGNTGELFF	TGCGCCAGCAGCTTGGATGGGAACACCGGGGAGCTGTTTTTT
.	.	TRBJ1-4	TRBV5-1	CASSLQVATNEKLFF	TGCGCCAGCAGCTTACAGGTTGCAACTAATGAAAAACTGTTTTTT
.	.	TRBJ2-4	TRBV7-2	CASSLVTPKNIQYF	TGTGCCAGCAGCTTAGTCACCCCCAAAAACATTCAGTACTTC
.	TRBD1	TRBJ2-7	TRBV18	CASSQSRDRAYEQYF	TGTGCCAGCTCACAAAGTCGGGACAGGGCCTACGAGCAGTACTTC
.	.	TRBJ2-4	TRBV18	CASSPTKKEAAKNIQYF	TGTGCCAGCTCACCCACCAAAAAAGAGGCGGCCAAAAACATTCAGTACTTC
.	.	TRBJ1-2	TRBV5-1	CASSLSRTDYGYTF	TGCGCCAGCAGCTTGTCCCGCACCGACTATGGCTACACCTTC
.	.	TRBJ2-7	TRBV6-6	CASTSGGEAYEQYF	TGTGCCAGCACCTCCGGAGGAGAGGCCTACGAGCAGTACTTC
once	.	TRBJ1-2	TRBV5-1	CASSLKPLPYGYTF	TGCGCCAGCAGCTTGAAACCCCTTCCCTATGGCTACACCTTC
.	.	TRBJ1-3	TRBV5-1	CASSLGSPSSGNTIYF	TGCGCCAGCAGCTTGGGATCGCCGAGCTCTGGAAACACCATATATTTT
.	.	TRBJ1-4	TRBV6-1	CASSAGDNSEKLFF	TGTGCCAGCAGTGCCGGGGATAATAGTGAAAAACTGTTTTTT
.	.	TRBJ1-1	TRBV18	CASSQDLSMNTEAFF	TGTGCCAGCTCCCAGGACCTATCTATGAACACTGAAGCTTTCTTT
.	TRBD2	TRBJ2-1	TRBV18	CASSPSRLAQYNEQFF	TGTGCCAGCTCACCTTCGCGACTAGCCCAGTACAATGAGCAGTTCTTC
.	.	TRBJ1-1	TRBV18	CASSPRDTKNTEAFF	TGTGCCAGCTCCCCCCGGGACACGAAGAACACTGAAGCTTTCTTT
.	.	TRBJ1-5	TRBV6-1	CASSEAGNNQPQHF	TGTGCCAGCAGTGAAGCCGGAAACAATCAGCCCCAGCATTTT
.	TRBD1	TRBJ1-1	TRBV2	CASSGTANTEAFF	TGTGCCAGCAGCGGGACAGCGAACACTGAAGCTTTCTTT
many	.	TRBJ1-4	TRBV30	CAWSSGTSDEKLFF	TGTGCCTGGAGTTCCGGGACAAGTGATGAAAAACTGTTTTTT
.	.	TRBJ2-7	TRBV5-4	CASSLLPPRTALSYEQYF	TGTGCCAGCAGCTTATTGCCGCCCAGGACAGCCCTCTCCTACGAGCAGTACTTC